A selection of T cell receptor beta chains follows, all from one sample in a study of immune evolution from preneoplasia to lung adenocarcinoma. Using immunoSEQ multiplex PCR, the repertoire was profiled, and TCRdb retains in-frame clones only, with some absent. The sample yields 20,000 to 25,000 clones, roughly 75% seen once. What was sequenced was FFPE invasive lung adenocarcinoma tissue. These receptors came from a person aged 55-75 years with lung adenocarcinoma. The CDR3 runs from the conserved cysteine through the conserved F or W.

v_call: TRBV5-1
j_call: TRBJ1-4
cdr3_length: 15
cdr3_aa: CASSLGRGTNEKLFF

v_call: TRBV9
j_call: TRBJ2-1
cdr3_length: 17
cdr3_aa: CASSGERWTSGFNEQFF

v_call: TRBV6-5
j_call: TRBJ2-7
cdr3_length: 15
cdr3_aa: CASSYSQQGAYEQYF

v_call: TRBV5-3
j_call: TRBJ2-7
cdr3_length: 24
cdr3_aa: CARSLYISPYRLAGGLMTGHEQYF

v_call: TRBV7-3
j_call: TRBJ2-1
cdr3_length: 14
cdr3_aa: CASSVGTRSNEQFF

v_call: TRBV19
j_call: TRBJ2-7
cdr3_length: 15
cdr3_aa: CASSIGAAGAQEQYF

v_call: TRBV11-3
j_call: TRBJ2-7
cdr3_length: 13
cdr3_aa: CASSGTGGYEQYF

v_call: TRBV11-2
j_call: TRBJ2-7
cdr3_length: 18
cdr3_aa: CASSLHIPGLAGGDEQYF

v_call: TRBV5-6
j_call: TRBJ1-5
cdr3_length: 15
cdr3_aa: CASSRLDLYNQPQHF

v_call: TRBV5-1
j_call: TRBJ1-3
cdr3_length: 15
cdr3_aa: CASSRDGSSGNTIYF

v_call: TRBV7-9
j_call: TRBJ2-1
cdr3_length: 15
cdr3_aa: CASTPPGVRGNEQFF

v_call: TRBV5-1
j_call: TRBJ2-1
cdr3_length: 16
cdr3_aa: CASSLVLGQGYNEQFF